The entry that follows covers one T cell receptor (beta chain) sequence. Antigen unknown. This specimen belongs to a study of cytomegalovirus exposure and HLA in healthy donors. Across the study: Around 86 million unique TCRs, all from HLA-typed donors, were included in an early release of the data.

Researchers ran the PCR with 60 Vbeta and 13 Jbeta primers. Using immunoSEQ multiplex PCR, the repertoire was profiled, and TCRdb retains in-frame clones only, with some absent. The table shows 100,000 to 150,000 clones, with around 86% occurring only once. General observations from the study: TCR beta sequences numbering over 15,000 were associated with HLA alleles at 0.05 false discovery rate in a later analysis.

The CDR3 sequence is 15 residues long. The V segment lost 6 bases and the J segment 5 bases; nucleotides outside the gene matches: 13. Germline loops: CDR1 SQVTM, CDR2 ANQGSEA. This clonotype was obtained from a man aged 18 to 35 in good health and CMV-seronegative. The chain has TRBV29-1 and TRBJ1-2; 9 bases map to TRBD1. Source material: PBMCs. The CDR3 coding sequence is TGCAGCGTCGACACTACCACAGGGGGCGCATATGGCTACACCTTC. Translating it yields CSVDTTTGGAYGYTF.